This TCR beta chain was recovered during a study of yellow fever vaccine responses in identical twins. Per germline, CDR1 MGHRA and CDR2 YSYEKL. CDR3 size: 15 residues. TCRdb used MiXCR to reprocess the RT-PCR reads, holding one entry per CDR3 protein. The sample records 2,600 or so distinct CDR3 sequences, over 75% being singletons. Details on this clonotype: Its target is not known. Sequence at one end of the junction differs from germline and may be a read error.

Findings of the study overall: Twins showed a vaccine T cell response that reportedly seemed partly convergent, partly personalized.

The source of this sequence is a woman aged 18-30 years who received the yellow fever vaccine. The chain uses TRBV4-1 and TRBJ1-1; TRBD1 might be the D (5 bases). Sample: T cells from blood (PBMCs), unsorted or a sorted subset (not recorded which), taken before or after yellow fever vaccination (not recorded which). The CDR3: CASSHATRVNTEASF. The DNA for the CDR3 is TGCGCCAGCAGCCATGCGACCAGGGTGAACACTGAAGCTTCCTTT.